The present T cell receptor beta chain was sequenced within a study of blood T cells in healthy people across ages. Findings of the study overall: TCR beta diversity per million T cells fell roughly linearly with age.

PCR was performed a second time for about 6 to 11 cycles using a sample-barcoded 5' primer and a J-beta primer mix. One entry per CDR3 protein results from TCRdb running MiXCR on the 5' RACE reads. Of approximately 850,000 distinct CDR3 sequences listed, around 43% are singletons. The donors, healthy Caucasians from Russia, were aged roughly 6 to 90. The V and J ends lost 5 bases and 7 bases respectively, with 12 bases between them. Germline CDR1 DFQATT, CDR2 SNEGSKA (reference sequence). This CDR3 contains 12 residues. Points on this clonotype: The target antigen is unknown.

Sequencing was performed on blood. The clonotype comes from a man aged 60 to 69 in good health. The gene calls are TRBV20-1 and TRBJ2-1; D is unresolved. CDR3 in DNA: TGCAGTGCTGGGGTTCGAGTAAATGAGCAGTTCTTC. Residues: CSAGVRVNEQFF.